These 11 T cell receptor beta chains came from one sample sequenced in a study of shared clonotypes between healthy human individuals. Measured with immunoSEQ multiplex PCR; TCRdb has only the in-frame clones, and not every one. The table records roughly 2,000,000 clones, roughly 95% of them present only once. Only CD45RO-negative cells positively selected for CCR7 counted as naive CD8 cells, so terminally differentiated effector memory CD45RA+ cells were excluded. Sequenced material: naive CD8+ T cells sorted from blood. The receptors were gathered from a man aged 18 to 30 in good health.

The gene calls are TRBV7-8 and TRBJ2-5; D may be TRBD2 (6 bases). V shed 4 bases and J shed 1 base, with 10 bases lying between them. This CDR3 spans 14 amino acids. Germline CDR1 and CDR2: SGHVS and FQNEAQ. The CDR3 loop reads CASSSMEGQETQYF. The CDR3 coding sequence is TGTGCCAGCAGCTCGATGGAGGGCCAAGAGACCCAGTACTTC. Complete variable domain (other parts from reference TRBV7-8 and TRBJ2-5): GAGVSQSPRYKVAKRGQDVALRCDPISGHVSLFWYQQALGQGPEFLTYFQNEAQLDKSGLPSDRFFAERPEGSVSTLKIQRTQQEDSAVYLCASSSMEGQETQYFGPGTRLLVL.

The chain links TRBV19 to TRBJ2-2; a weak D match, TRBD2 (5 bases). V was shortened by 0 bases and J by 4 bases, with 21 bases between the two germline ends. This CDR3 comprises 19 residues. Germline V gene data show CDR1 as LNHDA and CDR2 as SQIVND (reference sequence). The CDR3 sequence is CASSIDGEGGPTVTGELFF. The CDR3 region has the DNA TGTGCCAGTAGTATAGATGGTGAGGGTGGACCGACTGTCACCGGGGAGCTGTTTTTT.

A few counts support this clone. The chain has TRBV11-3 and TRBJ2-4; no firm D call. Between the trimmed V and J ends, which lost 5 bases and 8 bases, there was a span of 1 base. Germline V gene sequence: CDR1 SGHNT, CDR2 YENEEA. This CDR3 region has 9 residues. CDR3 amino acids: CASSDIQYF. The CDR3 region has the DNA TGTGCCAGCAGCGACATTCAGTACTTC.

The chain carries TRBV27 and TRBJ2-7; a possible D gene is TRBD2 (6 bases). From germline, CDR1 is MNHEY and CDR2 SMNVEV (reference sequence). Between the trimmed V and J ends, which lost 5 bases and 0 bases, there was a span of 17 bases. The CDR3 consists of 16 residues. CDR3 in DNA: TGTGCCAGCAGTGGACCTAGCGCCCGTAGCTCCTACGAGCAGTACTTC. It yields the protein CASSGPSARSSYEQYF.

DNA of the CDR3: TGTGCCAGCAGTCCGACGCAGACAGGGGGGCAGTTCTTC. Its translation is CASSPTQTGGQFF. The rearrangement links TRBV28 to TRBJ2-1, with 9 bases aligning to TRBD1. Germline V lookup: CDR1 MDHEN, CDR2 SYDVKM. The V and J ends lost 5 bases and 12 bases, in that order; junction bases with no gene match: 8. The CDR3 sequence is 13 residues long. Together with reference TRBV28 and TRBJ2-1, the CDR3 gives the full variable domain: DVKVTQSSRYLVKRTGEKVFLECVQDMDHENMFWYRQDPGLGLRLIYFSYDVKMKEKGDIPEGYSVSREKKERFSLILESASTNQTSMYLCASSPTQTGGQFFGPGTRLTVL.

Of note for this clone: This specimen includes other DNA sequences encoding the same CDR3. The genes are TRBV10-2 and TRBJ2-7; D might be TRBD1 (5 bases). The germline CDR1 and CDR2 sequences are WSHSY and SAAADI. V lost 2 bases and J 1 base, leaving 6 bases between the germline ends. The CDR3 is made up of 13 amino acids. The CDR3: CASSEGASYEQYF. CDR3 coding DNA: TGCGCCAGCAGTGAGGGGGCTTCCTACGAGCAGTACTTC.

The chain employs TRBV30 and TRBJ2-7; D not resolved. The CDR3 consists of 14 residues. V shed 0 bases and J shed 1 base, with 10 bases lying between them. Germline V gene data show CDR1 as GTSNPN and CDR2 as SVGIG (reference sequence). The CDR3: CAWSVQGRSYEQYF. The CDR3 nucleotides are TGTGCCTGGAGTGTACAAGGCCGTTCCTACGAGCAGTACTTC.

The CDR3, as DNA: TGTGCCAGCAGACCAACTGCCCGGGACAGGGTAACCCAGCCCCAGCATTTT. Amino acids: CASRPTARDRVTQPQHF. The rearrangement uses TRBV28 and TRBJ1-5, with 9 bases lining up with TRBD1. The CDR3 covers 17 residues. V gave up 6 bases and J gave up 7 bases; unmatched junction bases: 16. CDR1 and CDR2 from the germline V gene are MDHEN and SYDVKM.

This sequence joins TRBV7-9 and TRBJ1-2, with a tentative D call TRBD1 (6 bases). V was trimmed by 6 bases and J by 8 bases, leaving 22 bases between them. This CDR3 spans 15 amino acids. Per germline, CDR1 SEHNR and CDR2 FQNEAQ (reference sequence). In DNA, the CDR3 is TGTGCCAGCAGACCGAAAACCACAGGGCTACTGGGCTACACCTTC. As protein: CASRPKTTGLLGYTF.

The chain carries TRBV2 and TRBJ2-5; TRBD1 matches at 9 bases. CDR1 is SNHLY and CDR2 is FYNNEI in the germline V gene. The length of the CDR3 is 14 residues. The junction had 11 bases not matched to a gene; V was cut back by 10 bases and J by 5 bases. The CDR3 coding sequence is TGTGCCACCAGGCTACAGGGGGCGGCGGAGACCCAGTACTTC. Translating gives CATRLQGAAETQYF.

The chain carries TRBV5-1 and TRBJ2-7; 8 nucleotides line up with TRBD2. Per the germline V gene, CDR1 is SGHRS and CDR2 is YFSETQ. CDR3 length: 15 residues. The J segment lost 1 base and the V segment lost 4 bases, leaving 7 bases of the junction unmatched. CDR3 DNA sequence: TGCGCCAGCAGCACGGAAGCGGGGGCTTCCTACGAGCAGTACTTC. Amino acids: CASSTEAGASYEQYF.